The following is a T cell receptor beta chain sequence with its context. This record comes from a study of T cells in tuberculosis. This CDR3 has 17 amino acids. Germline assignment: CDR1 SEHNR and CDR2 FQNEAQ (reference sequence). Trimming took 5 bases from V and 3 from J; bases not matched to a gene: 9. Profiling relied on immunoSEQ multiplex PCR, and the TCRdb table lists in-frame clones only, not all of them. The sample carries some 30,000 clones, less than 95% recorded once. The sample was PBMCs. The sequence was obtained from a donor aged 10-30 years with latent tuberculosis or without tuberculosis infection. Some clones in this sample may be carry-over from other donors' samples. The chain links TRBV7-9 to TRBJ2-2; TRBD1 aligns across 10 bases. Written as DNA, the CDR3 is TGTGCCAGCAGCGCCGGGACGGGACAGGGGTACACCGGGGAGCTGTTTTTT. It specifies CASSAGTGQGYTGELFF.